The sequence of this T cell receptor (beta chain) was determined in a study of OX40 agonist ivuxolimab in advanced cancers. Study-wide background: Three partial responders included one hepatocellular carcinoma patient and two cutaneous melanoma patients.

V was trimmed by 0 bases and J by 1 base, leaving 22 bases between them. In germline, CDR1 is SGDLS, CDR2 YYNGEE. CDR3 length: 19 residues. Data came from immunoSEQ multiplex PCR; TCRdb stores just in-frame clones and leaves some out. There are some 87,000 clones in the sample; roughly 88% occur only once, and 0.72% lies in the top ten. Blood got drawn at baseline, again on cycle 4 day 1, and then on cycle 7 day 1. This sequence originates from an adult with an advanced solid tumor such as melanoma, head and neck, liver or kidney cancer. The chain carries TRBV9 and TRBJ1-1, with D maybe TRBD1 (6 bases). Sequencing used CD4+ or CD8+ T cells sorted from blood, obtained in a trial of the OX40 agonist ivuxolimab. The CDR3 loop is CASSVGATLGGQTNTEAFF. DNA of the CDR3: TGTGCCAGCAGCGTAGGGGCGACACTCGGGGGCCAAACGAACACTGAAGCTTTCTTT.